The clone carrying this T cell receptor (beta chain) appeared once. Per the original data handling: Estimates of nucleated cell counts were drawn from the amplification of reference gene primers. This table comes from immunoSEQ multiplex PCR, and its TCRdb copy is limited to in-frame clones, with some not included. Clonal size and the V and J genes are those of that table, whereas D and trimming came from the DNA. The sample has about 210,000 clones, around 89% seen once. The data were taken from a study of blood T cell repertoires in COVID-19. For the study at large: Acute and convalescent COVID-19 samples came from the United States, Italy and Spain.

Deletions cut 3 bases from V and 5 bases from J, with 10 bases between. The V gene's germline CDR1 is MNHEY and CDR2 SMNVEV (reference sequence). This CDR3 comprises 13 residues. Participant reports of clinical history set cohort assignment. This sequence was found in a woman aged 18-29 years who had recovered from COVID-19. The chain combines TRBV27 with TRBJ1-2; D is undetermined. Specimen: PBMCs or T cells enriched from blood (not recorded which). CDR3 residues: CASSFSRLYGYTF. Written as DNA, the CDR3 is TGTGCCAGCAGTTTCAGCAGACTATATGGCTACACCTTC.